These 19 T cell receptor beta chains share one sample of origin, sequenced in a study of CD4 T cells in relation to SARS-CoV-2 and coronaviruses. The table came from immunoSEQ multiplex PCR; TCRdb's copy has only in-frame clones and leaves some out. The repertoire holds tens of thousands of clones, with more than 75% as singletons. Their specific antigens are unknown. The sample was memory CD4+ T cells from PBMCs, cultured in vitro. These receptors all stem from an adult with COVID-19.

This clone was found once. CDR3 nucleotides: TGTGCCAGCAGCTTAGCGGGGCGGCGGGAGCTGTTTTTT. Protein sequence: CASSLAGRRELFF. The chain is built from TRBV7-2 and TRBJ2-2; TRBD1 is a possible D gene (5 bases). Trimming removed 0 bases at V and 9 bases at J, with 8 bases between. The CDR3 is 13 amino acids. Germline V lookup: CDR1 SGHTA, CDR2 FQGNSA. The variable domain in full, completed from reference TRBV7-2 and TRBJ2-2, reads GAGVSQSPSNKVTEKGKDVELRCDPISGHTALYWYRQSLGQGLEFLIYFQGNSAPDKSGLPSDRFSAERTGGSVSTLTIQRTQQEDSAVYLCASSLAGRRELFFGEGSRLTVL.

V gene TRBV15 combines with J gene TRBJ1-1; D gene uncertain. With 0 bases removed from V and 0 bases from J, the gap between germline ends came to 14 bases. Germline V gene sequence: CDR1 LNHNV, CDR2 YYDKDF (reference sequence). The CDR3 is 17 residues long. CDR3 region: CATSRDFMGEMNTEAFF. CDR3 in DNA: TGTGCCACCAGCAGAGATTTTATGGGAGAAATGAACACTGAAGCTTTCTTT.

The chain carries TRBV4-3 and TRBJ2-1; 11 bases agree with TRBD2. After removal of 4 bases from V and 3 bases from J, the junction contained 5 bases not matched to a gene. CDR1 LGHNA and CDR2 YSLEER come from the germline V gene. The CDR3 sequence is 16 residues long. The CDR3 coding sequence is TGCGCCAGCAGCCCGCGACTAGCGGGAAACTACAATGAGCAGTTCTTC. Translation gives CASSPRLAGNYNEQFF.

The table lists this clone with a few counts. This chain links TRBV18 with TRBJ1-5; D is unclear. The V gene lost 2 bases and the J gene lost 3 bases, with 8 bases spanning the gap. The length of the CDR3 is 14 residues. The germline V gene encodes CDR1 KGHSH and CDR2 LQKENI. CDR3 loop: CASSPGGTNQPQHF. The CDR3 DNA follows: TGTGCCAGCTCACCAGGAGGAACCAATCAGCCCCAGCATTTT.

On this clone itself: Germline is not matched at one junction end, which may reflect a read error. This sequence joins TRBV10-1 and TRBJ2-7, with D hard to call. The CDR3 extends over 13 amino acids. The germline V gene encodes CDR1 WNHNN and CDR2 SYGVQD (reference sequence). CDR3: CASSESTEQLVRF. In DNA form, the CDR3 reads TGCGCCAGCAGTGAGTCTACAGAACAGTTGGTGCGCTTC.

The chain has TRBV2 and TRBJ2-5, with D maybe TRBD1 (6 bases). The CDR3 extends over 13 amino acids. V lost 6 bases and J lost 2, with 10 bases in between. Germline V gives CDR1 SNHLY, CDR2 FYNNEI. The DNA of the CDR3 is TGTGCCAGCAGGGACAGATTTCAAGAGACCCAGTACTTC. Translation gives CASRDRFQETQYF.

This chain joins TRBV9 and TRBJ2-3; the match to TRBD2 covers 7 bases. This CDR3 contains 16 residues. The V gene end was trimmed by 2 bases and the J gene end by 2 bases; junction bases not matched to a gene: 8. Germline values: CDR1 SGDLS, CDR2 YYNGEE. In nucleotides, the CDR3 is TGTGCCAGCAGCGTCTTTGGCGGGAGTATCACAGATACGCAGTATTTT. Translated, it gives CASSVFGGSITDTQYF.

This chain links TRBV11-2 with TRBJ1-6; the D is unclear. The CDR3 spans 13 residues. The V gene lost 2 bases and the J gene lost 5 bases, with 4 bases spanning the gap. CDR1 is SGHAT, CDR2 FQNNGV, per germline. The DNA of the CDR3 is TGTGCCAGCAGCTTACAGGATAATTCACCCCTCCACTTT. Its protein is CASSLQDNSPLHF. The variable domain in full, completed from reference TRBV11-2 and TRBJ1-6, reads EAGVAQSPRYKIIEKRQSVAFWCNPISGHATLYWYQQILGQGPKLLIQFQNNGVVDDSQLPKDRFSAERLKGVDSTLKIQPAKLEDSAVYLCASSLQDNSPLHFGNGTRLTVT.

The chain joins TRBV18 to TRBJ2-7, with TRBD2 identical over 11 bases. The CDR3 covers 13 residues. The trim removed 4 bases at V and 5 bases at J, leaving 1 base unmatched. Germline CDR1 reads KGHSH; CDR2 reads LQKENI. The CDR3 sequence: CASSQGLADEQYF. For the CDR3, the DNA is TGTGCCAGCTCACAGGGACTAGCGGACGAGCAGTACTTC.

The chain uses TRBV7-2 and TRBJ2-5; D not certain. This CDR3 region has 13 residues. Germline CDR1 is SGHTA and CDR2 is FQGNSA. The V and J ends lost 4 bases and 3 bases respectively, with 9 bases between them. The CDR3 DNA is TGTGCCAGCAGCTCAATTCTAGAAGAGACCCAGTACTTC. Protein product: CASSSILEETQYF.

This rearrangement joins TRBV27 to TRBJ2-3; 7 positions match TRBD2. This CDR3 is built from 18 residues. Per germline, CDR1 MNHEY and CDR2 SMNVEV (reference sequence). J lost 2 bases, V lost 6 bases, and 17 bases had no gene match. The CDR3 sequence is CASRTNRTSSKNTDTQYF. CDR3 coding DNA: TGTGCCAGCAGGACTAACCGGACTAGTTCGAAAAACACAGATACGCAGTATTTT.

The gene calls are TRBV11-2 and TRBJ2-3; the match to TRBD2 covers 9 bases. The junction had 11 bases not matched to a gene; V was cut back by 4 bases and J by 3 bases. CDR1 SGHAT and CDR2 FQNNGV come from the germline V gene. The CDR3 covers 17 residues. The CDR3 sequence: CASSSSGTSYHTDTQYF. The DNA of the CDR3 is TGTGCCAGCAGCTCCTCCGGGACTAGCTACCATACAGATACGCAGTATTTT. The variable domain in full, completed from reference TRBV11-2 and TRBJ2-3, reads EAGVAQSPRYKIIEKRQSVAFWCNPISGHATLYWYQQILGQGPKLLIQFQNNGVVDDSQLPKDRFSAERLKGVDSTLKIQPAKLEDSAVYLCASSSSGTSYHTDTQYFGPGTRLTVL.

V is TRBV5-1 and J is TRBJ2-6, with 9 positions matching TRBD1. Germline CDR1 reads SGHRS; CDR2 reads YFSETQ. Trimming removed 6 bases from V and 0 bases from J; junction bases left unmatched: 13. The CDR3 contains 19 residues. Here the CDR3 reads CASKRGVGQGLSGANVLTF. DNA of the CDR3: TGCGCCAGCAAGAGGGGGGTGGGACAGGGCCTCTCTGGGGCCAACGTCCTGACTTTC.

V usage is TRBV7-2 and J usage is TRBJ2-3; D possibly corresponds to TRBD1 (5 bases). The V and J ends lost 4 bases and 2 bases respectively, with 10 bases between them. Germline V gene sequence: CDR1 SGHTA, CDR2 FQGNSA. CDR3 length: 14 residues. CDR3 sequence reads: CASSWGGYTDTQYF. In DNA, the CDR3 is TGTGCCAGCAGCTGGGGCGGCTACACAGATACGCAGTATTTT. The full variable domain, with the rest looked up from reference TRBV7-2 and TRBJ2-3, is GAGVSQSPSNKVTEKGKDVELRCDPISGHTALYWYRQSLGQGLEFLIYFQGNSAPDKSGLPSDRFSAERTGGSVSTLTIQRTQQEDSAVYLCASSWGGYTDTQYFGPGTRLTVL.

CDR3 region: CATSDLHGGAYTDTQYF. The CDR3 DNA sequence: TGTGCCACCAGTGATTTGCATGGCGGGGCCTACACAGATACGCAGTATTTT. The chain carries TRBV24-1 and TRBJ2-3; tentative D call: TRBD2 (6 bases). CDR1 is KGHDR and CDR2 is SFDVKD in the germline V gene. The CDR3 loop spans 17 amino acids. With 0 bases removed from V and 2 bases from J, the gap between germline ends came to 14 bases.

This clone was detected once. The V gene is TRBV13, the J gene TRBJ2-2; tentatively, D is TRBD1 or TRBD2 (6 bases each). The germline CDR1 and CDR2 sequences are PRHDT and FYEKMQ (reference sequence). V shed 5 bases and J shed 0 bases, with 22 bases lying between them. The CDR3 extends over 19 amino acids. The DNA for the CDR3 is TGTGCCAGCAGCCGAACGGGGGCTTTGGGTAGCACGAACACCGGGGAGCTGTTTTTT. Its translation: CASSRTGALGSTNTGELFF.

The V call is TRBV5-4, the J call TRBJ2-3, with D unresolved. CDR1 SGHNT and CDR2 YYREEE come from the germline V gene (reference sequence). This CDR3 is 14 amino acids long. Trimming took off 2 bases at V and 2 bases at J, with 9 bases between the two ends. The DNA for the CDR3 is TGTGCCAGCAGCTTTTGGCGGAACACAGATACGCAGTATTTT. Its translation is CASSFWRNTDTQYF.

The chain employs TRBV4-2 and TRBJ2-5, with D uncertain. This CDR3 is built from 14 residues. Trimming removed 4 bases at V and 3 bases at J, with 12 bases between. CDR1 is LGHNA and CDR2 is YNFKEQ in the germline V gene. The CDR3 DNA sequence: TGTGCCAGCAGCCTCGGACGGAAGGAAGAGACCCAGTACTTC. Residues: CASSLGRKEETQYF.

This chain connects TRBV6-4 to TRBJ2-2; no definite D call. CDR1 MRHNA and CDR2 SNTAGT come from the germline V gene. Trimming took off 8 bases at V and 1 base at J, with 8 bases between the two ends. The CDR3 covers 13 residues. CDR3 DNA sequence: TGTGCCAGCCTGGACGGGAACACCGGGGAGCTGTTTTTT. Residues: CASLDGNTGELFF.